This T cell receptor (beta chain) was sequenced in a study of T cells in Graves' hyperthyroidism and ophthalmopathy (dated 2019 in TCRdb). In terms of the full investigation: Peripheral blood samples were taken at the time of initial diagnosis, prior to any treatment. To identify TCR V-J signatures that set the groups apart, the researchers used a discovery cohort of about a hundred patients, made up of 40 to 45 with Graves' ophthalmopathy and 57 with stable Graves' hyperthyroidism. Prospective prediction of ophthalmopathy was tested in an independent validation cohort consisting of fewer than 20 hyperthyroidism patients and 15 to 17 patients who later progressed to ophthalmopathy. For training and testing, the 100 or so patients in the discovery cohort were randomly divided in a 7:3 ratio. In more than 5 Graves' hyperthyroidism patients, the study also compared T-cell repertoires from thyroid tissue with T-cell repertoires from blood. Following sampling, methimazole starting at 30 mg daily was given to hyperthyroidism patients, and high-dose intravenous methylprednisolone was given to ophthalmopathy patients. The paper describes TCR Vbeta CDR3 sequencing of 135 peripheral blood samples, made up of 43 ophthalmopathy patients, roughly 72 hyperthyroidism patients and 17 progressor patients.

The investigation overall reported the following: Sample size was not statistically predetermined, and investigators were not blinded to group allocation. A model built on a 13 V-J signature distinguished ophthalmopathy from stable hyperthyroidism, reaching around 90% sensitivity and about 81% specificity in cross-validation and 80%/75% in testing. Most expanded thyroid clonotypes (frequency above 0.001) were also detected in blood, suggesting blood repertoires may reflect thyroid immune responses. In validation, progression to ophthalmopathy was predicted by the model with approximately 67% sensitivity and under 85% specificity, a median of about 6.4 months before onset.

In the ophthalmopathy patients, disease was moderately to severely active, with a Clinical Activity Score of 3 or more, a NOSPECS grade of 4 or more, and a duration of less than 3 months. Patients with uncontrolled infections, other autoimmune diseases, pregnancy or lactation were excluded. Diagnoses were based on clinical symptoms, serum thyroxine and TRAb, thyroid ultrasound and orbital computed tomography. PBMCs were separated from over 9 ml of fresh peripheral blood using Ficoll-Paque density gradient centrifugation. Trizol reagent was used to extract total RNA, and RNA quality was then checked on an Agilent 2100 Bioanalyzer. TCR beta CDR3 regions were amplified from RNA transcripts. For the first round of RT-PCR on the TCR CDR3, the HTBI primer set was used together with the Qiagen OneStep RT-PCR kit. The libraries were constructed in a second round of multiplex PCR and then size-selected and purified. Sequencing of the libraries was done on an Illumina HiSeq2000 using paired-end 100 bp reads. The authors processed their data as follows. SOAPnuke was used to process the raw data, throwing out any read that contained adapters or uncalled bases, had a mean Phred below 15, or lacked an exact constant-primer or identifier match. COPE v1.2.5 was used to merge the high-quality paired reads, and each unique nucleotide sequence was defined as a clonotype. Clonotypes were aligned to IMGT TRBV, TRBD and TRBJ reference segments using MiTCR v1.1. The analysis was restricted to V-J combinations with a frequency above 0.0001, which together covered about 99% of the repertoires. A TCS score was defined as the ratio of F50 (clonal expansion) to E x V (chaos), with BLOSUM62-based TCRdist applied between CDR3 peptides within each V-J. Welch's t-statistics and random forest reduced 500 to 650 V-J features to 10 to 15, which were used in a naive Bayes classifier (R e1071). The Morisita-Horn index was used to measure how similar the thyroid and blood repertoires were. TCRdb passed the public sequencing reads through fastp at Q25 and MiXCR, retaining productive beta sequences. Every distinct CDR3 protein forms one entry, paired with its most common genes and DNA. V and J calls and clone size were set by TCRdb, not the authors. Within this sample are approximately 610,000 distinct CDR3 sequences, with around 15% of them counted one time only. The biggest ten clones account for about 4% of the sample.

This clonotype has a count of ten or more. The target of this receptor is not known. Base qualities are missing; no much larger clone stands one base away. Material: blood. This sequence was found in a woman in her 40s with Graves' ophthalmopathy.

This receptor has the CDR3 CASSFGAGFQETQYF. The nucleotides read TGTGCCAGCAGCTTTGGTGCGGGATTCCAAGAGACCCAGTACTTC. The rearranged chain carries TRBV5-5 and TRBJ2-5; the D gene is perhaps TRBD2, from 6 matching bases. The V and J ends are trimmed by 2 bases and 1 base, leaving 12 bases between them. For CDR1 and CDR2, the germline V gene (reference sequence) lists SGHKS and YYEKEE. The CDR3 sequence holds 15 residues, the cysteine and phenylalanine included. The read is trimmed to its CDR3 DNA, 45 bases read in frame from base 1.